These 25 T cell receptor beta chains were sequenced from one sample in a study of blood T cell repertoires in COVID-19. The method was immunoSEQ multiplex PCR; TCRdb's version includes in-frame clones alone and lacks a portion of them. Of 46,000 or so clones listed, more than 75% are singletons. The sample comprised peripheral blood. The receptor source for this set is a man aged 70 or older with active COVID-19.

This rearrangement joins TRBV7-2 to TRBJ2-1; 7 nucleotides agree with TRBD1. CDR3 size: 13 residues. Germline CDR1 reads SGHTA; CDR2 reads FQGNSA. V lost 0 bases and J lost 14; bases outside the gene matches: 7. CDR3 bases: TGTGCCAGCAGCTTAGCGCGTGGTGACAGGGAGTTCTTC. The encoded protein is CASSLARGDREFF.

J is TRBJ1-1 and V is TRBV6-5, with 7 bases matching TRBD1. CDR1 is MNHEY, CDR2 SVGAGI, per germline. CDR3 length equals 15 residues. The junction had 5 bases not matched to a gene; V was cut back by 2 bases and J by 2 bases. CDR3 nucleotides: TGTGCCAGCAGTTACCGGACAGGCGGAAACACTGAAGCTTTCTTT. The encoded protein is CASSYRTGGNTEAFF.

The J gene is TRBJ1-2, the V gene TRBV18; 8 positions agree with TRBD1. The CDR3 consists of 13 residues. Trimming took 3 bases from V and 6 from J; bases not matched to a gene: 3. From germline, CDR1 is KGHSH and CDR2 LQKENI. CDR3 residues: CASSPWGQDGYTF. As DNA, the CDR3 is TGTGCCAGCTCACCTTGGGGACAGGATGGCTACACCTTC.

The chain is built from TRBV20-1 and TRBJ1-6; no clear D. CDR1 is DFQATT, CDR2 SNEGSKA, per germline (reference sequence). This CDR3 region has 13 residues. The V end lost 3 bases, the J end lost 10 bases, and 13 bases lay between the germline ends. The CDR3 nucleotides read TGCAGTGCTAGTCCGGGGTCCGGGTCACCCCTCCACTTT. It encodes CSASPGSGSPLHF.

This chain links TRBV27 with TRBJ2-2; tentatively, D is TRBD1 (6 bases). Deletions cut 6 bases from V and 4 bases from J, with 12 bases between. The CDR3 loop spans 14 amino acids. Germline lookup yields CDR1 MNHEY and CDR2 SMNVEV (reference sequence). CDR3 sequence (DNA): TGTGCCAGCAGCAAACAGGGTTTCACCGGGGAGCTGTTTTTT. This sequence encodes CASSKQGFTGELFF.

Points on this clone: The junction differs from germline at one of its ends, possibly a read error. The CDR3 here is CASRIAGSGSSYEQYF. The CDR3 nucleotides are TGTGCCAGTAGAATAGCAGGTAGCGGGAGTTCGTACGAGCAGTACTTC. The chain employs TRBV19 and TRBJ2-7, with TRBD2 identical over 9 bases. The CDR3 is 16 residues long. CDR1 is LNHDA, CDR2 SQIVND, per germline (reference sequence).

CDR3 bases: TGTGCCAGCAGTTTCACCGGGACAGGGCAGGGCTACACCTTC. It translates to CASSFTGTGQGYTF. The gene calls are TRBV27 and TRBJ1-2; 9 nucleotides agree with TRBD1. Germline values: CDR1 MNHEY, CDR2 SMNVEV (reference sequence). Trimming removed 3 bases from V and 8 bases from J; junction bases left unmatched: 7. CDR3 length: 14 residues.

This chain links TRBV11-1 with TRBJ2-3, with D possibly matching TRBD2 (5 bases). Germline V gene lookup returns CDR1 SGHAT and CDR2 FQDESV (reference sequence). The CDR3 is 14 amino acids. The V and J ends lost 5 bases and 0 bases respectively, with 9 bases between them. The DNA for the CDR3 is TGTGCCAGCAGCCAAGCGGCTAGCACAGATACGCAGTATTTT. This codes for CASSQAASTDTQYF.

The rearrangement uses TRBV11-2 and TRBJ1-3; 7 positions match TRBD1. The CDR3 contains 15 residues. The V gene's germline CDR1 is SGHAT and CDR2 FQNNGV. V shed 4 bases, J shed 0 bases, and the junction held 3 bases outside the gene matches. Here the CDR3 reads CASSSQGDSGNTIYF. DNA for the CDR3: TGTGCCAGCAGCTCGCAGGGGGACTCTGGAAACACCATATATTTT.

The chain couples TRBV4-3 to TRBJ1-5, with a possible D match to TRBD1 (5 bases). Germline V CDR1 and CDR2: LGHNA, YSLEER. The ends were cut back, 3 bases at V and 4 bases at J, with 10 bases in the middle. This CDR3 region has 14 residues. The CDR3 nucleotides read TGCGCCAGCAGCCACAGGGTGGGAAATCAGCCCCAGCATTTT. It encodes CASSHRVGNQPQHF.

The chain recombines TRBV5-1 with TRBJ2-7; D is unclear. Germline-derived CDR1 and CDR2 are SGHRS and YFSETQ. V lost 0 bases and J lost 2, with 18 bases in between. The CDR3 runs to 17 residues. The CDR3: CASSLEIGQVKAYEQYF. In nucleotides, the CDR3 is TGCGCCAGCAGCTTGGAAATTGGGCAGGTAAAGGCCTACGAGCAGTACTTC.

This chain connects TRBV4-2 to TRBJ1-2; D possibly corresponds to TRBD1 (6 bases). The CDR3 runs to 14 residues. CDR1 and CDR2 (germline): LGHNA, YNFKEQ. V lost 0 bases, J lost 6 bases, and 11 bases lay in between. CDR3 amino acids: CASSQEISGDGYTF. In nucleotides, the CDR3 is TGTGCCAGCAGCCAAGAAATCTCAGGGGATGGCTACACCTTC.

CDR3 nucleotide sequence: TGTGCCAGTAGTCCGGCCGGTATACGGGCGGGCACTGAAGCTTTCTTT. Its translation is CASSPAGIRAGTEAFF. The chain has TRBV19 and TRBJ1-1; no firm D call. Germline lookup yields CDR1 LNHDA and CDR2 SQIVND (reference sequence). V gave up 5 bases and J gave up 4 bases, with 20 bases separating them. This CDR3 region has 16 residues.

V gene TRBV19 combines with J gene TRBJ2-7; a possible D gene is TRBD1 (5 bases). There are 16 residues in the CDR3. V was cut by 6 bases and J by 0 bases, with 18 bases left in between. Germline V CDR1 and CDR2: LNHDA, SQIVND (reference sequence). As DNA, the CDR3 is TGTGCCAGTAGGTATTGGGGCGGCTCAGTCTCCTACGAGCAGTACTTC. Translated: CASRYWGGSVSYEQYF.

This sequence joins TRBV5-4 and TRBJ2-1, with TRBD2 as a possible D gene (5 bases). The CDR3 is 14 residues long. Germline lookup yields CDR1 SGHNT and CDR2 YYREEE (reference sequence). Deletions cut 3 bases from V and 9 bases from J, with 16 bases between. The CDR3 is CASSSTWVEGEQFF. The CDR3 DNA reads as TGTGCCAGCAGCTCGACATGGGTAGAGGGTGAGCAGTTCTTC.

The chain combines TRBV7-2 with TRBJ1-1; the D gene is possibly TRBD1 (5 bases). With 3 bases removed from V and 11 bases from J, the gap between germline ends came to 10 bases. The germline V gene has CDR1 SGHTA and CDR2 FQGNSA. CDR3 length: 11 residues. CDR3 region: CASSFMGLAFF. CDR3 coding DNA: TGTGCCAGCAGCTTCATGGGGCTTGCTTTCTTT.

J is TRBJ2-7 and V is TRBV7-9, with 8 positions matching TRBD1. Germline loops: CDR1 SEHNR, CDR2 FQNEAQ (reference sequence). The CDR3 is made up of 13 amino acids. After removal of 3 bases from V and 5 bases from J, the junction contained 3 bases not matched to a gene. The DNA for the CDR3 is TGTGCCAGCAGCTTGGGCAGGGGGCACGAGCAGTACTTC. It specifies CASSLGRGHEQYF.

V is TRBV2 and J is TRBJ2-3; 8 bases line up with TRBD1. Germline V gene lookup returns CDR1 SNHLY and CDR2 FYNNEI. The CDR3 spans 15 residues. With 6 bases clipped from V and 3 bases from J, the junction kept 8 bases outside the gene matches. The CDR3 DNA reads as TGTGCCAGCAGGGGACAGGATTTGAGAACAGATACGCAGTATTTT. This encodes CASRGQDLRTDTQYF.

CDR3 DNA: TGTGCCAGCAGGCCCCCGGGACAGGGGGATTCACCCCTCCACTTT. Protein product: CASRPPGQGDSPLHF. This chain uses TRBV6-5 with TRBJ1-6, with 11 bases identical to TRBD1. Germline trimming cut 6 bases from V and 8 bases from J; bases unmatched to any gene: 6. The CDR3 loop spans 15 amino acids. Germline V gives CDR1 MNHEY, CDR2 SVGAGI.

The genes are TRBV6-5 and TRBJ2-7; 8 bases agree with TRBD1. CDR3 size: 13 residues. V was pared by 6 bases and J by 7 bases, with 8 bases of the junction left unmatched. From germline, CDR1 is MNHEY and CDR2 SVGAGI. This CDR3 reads CASRMDRAGEQYF. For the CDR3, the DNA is TGTGCCAGCAGGATGGACAGGGCGGGGGAGCAGTACTTC.

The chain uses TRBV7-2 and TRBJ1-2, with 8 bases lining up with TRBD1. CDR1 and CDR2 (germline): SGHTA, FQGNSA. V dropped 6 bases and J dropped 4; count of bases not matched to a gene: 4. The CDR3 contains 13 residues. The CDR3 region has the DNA TGTGCCAGCAGTCCAGACAGGGGCTATGGCTACACCTTC. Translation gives CASSPDRGYGYTF. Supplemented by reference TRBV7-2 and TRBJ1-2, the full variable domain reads GAGVSQSPSNKVTEKGKDVELRCDPISGHTALYWYRQSLGQGLEFLIYFQGNSAPDKSGLPSDRFSAERTGGSVSTLTIQRTQQEDSAVYLCASSPDRGYGYTFGSGTRLTVV.

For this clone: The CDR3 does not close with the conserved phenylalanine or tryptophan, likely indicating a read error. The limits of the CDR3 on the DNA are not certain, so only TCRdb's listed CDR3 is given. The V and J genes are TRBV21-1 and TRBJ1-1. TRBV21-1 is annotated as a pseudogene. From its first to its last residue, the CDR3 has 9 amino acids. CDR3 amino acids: CASSTDSRM.

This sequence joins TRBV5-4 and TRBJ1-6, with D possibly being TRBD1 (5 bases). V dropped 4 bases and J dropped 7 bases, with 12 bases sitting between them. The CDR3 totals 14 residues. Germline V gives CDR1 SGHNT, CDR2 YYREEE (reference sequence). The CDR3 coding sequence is TGTGCCAGCAGCACCCCTTGGGGCAATTCACCCCTCCACTTT. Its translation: CASSTPWGNSPLHF.

CDR3 in amino acids: CASRNPGQGLSGANVLTF. CDR3 DNA: TGCGCCAGCAGAAACCCGGGACAGGGACTCTCTGGGGCCAACGTCCTGACTTTC. The chain has TRBV4-1 and TRBJ2-6; 9 bases agree with TRBD1. V was pared by 6 bases and J by 0 bases, with 9 bases of the junction left unmatched. The CDR3 spans 18 residues. Germline CDR1 reads MGHRA; CDR2 reads YSYEKL.

The CDR3 reads CASTRSRAYEQYF. The CDR3 DNA reads as TGTGCCAGCACAAGGAGCAGGGCCTACGAGCAGTACTTC. The V gene is TRBV12-3 or TRBV12-4, the J gene TRBJ2-7; D might be TRBD1 (5 bases). CDR3 length: 13 residues. Trimming took 7 bases from V and 2 from J, leaving 12 bases between them.